This T cell receptor beta chain was recorded in a study of blood T cell repertoires in COVID-19. The table came from immunoSEQ multiplex PCR; TCRdb's copy has only in-frame clones and leaves some out. The sample contains 200,000 or so clones, 84% of which appear only once. The CDR3 sequence is 14 residues long. Germline assignment: CDR1 PRHDT and CDR2 FYEKMQ (reference sequence). Trimming removed 5 bases from V and 9 bases from J; junction bases left unmatched: 6. V and J are TRBV13 and TRBJ2-4; 11 bases line up with TRBD2. The sequencing sample was made of PBMCs or T cells enriched from blood (not recorded which). This TCR derives from a middle-aged man who had recovered from COVID-19. The CDR3 is CASSVSGGAVIQYF. The CDR3 nucleotides read TGTGCCAGCAGCGTTAGCGGGGGGGCCGTCATTCAGTACTTC.